These T cell receptor beta chains were read from a single sample in a study of identical twins. TCRdb re-called the 5' RACE reads through MiXCR, storing one row per CDR3 protein. This table holds some 500,000 distinct CDR3 sequences, approximately 14% found once. These data were also reused for a study on yellow fever vaccine responses in identical twins.

The sequenced sample was CD4+ T cells sorted from blood. These receptors were collected from a woman aged 18 to 35 in good health. Both conserved end residues are part of each CDR3. A D gene is named only where the DNA matches it firmly. Clone size, where shown, is once, few, many, or a class for clones that have expanded.

d_call	v_call	clone_size	j_call	cdr3_nt	cdr3_aa
TRBD2	TRBV3-1	-	TRBJ2-7	TGTGCCAGCAGCCAAGGACTAGCGGGAGCCTCCATGGGTGAGCAGTACTTC	CASSQGLAGASMGEQYF
TRBD2	TRBV19	-	TRBJ2-7	TGTGCCAGTAGTATGGGGTCAGCGGCTAGCGGATCCTACGAGCAGTACTTC	CASSMGSAASGSYEQYF
TRBD1	TRBV18	few	TRBJ2-1	TGTGCCAGCTCACTTCCTCCCGCCCGGGACAGAAGCTACAATGAGCAGTTCTTC	CASSLPPARDRSYNEQFF
-	TRBV25-1	-	TRBJ2-3	TGTGCCAGCACCGAACAGGGCATCACAGATACGCAGTATTTT	CASTEQGITDTQYF
-	TRBV6-5	many	TRBJ1-3	TGTGCCAGCAGTTACTCGCTAGGGACCTCTGGAAACACCATATATTTT	CASSYSLGTSGNTIYF
TRBD2	TRBV7-9	-	TRBJ2-7	TGTGCCAGCAGTCGGAGCGGGGGGTTCGACGAGCAGTACTTC	CASSRSGGFDEQYF
TRBD1	TRBV5-1	-	TRBJ2-3	TGCGCCAGTTGGACAGGGGATACAGATACGCAGTATTTT	CASWTGDTDTQYF
TRBD2	TRBV27	few	TRBJ2-7	TGTGCCAGCAGTAACCCCCGGACTAGCGGAACCTACGAGCAGTACTTC	CASSNPRTSGTYEQYF
-	TRBV12-3/TRBV12-4	-	TRBJ2-3	TGTGCCATCAGTTTACCGCCGGCCAGGACTACCACCCCCACAGATACGCAGTATTTT	CAISLPPARTTTPTDTQYF
-	TRBV7-9	-	TRBJ2-5	TGTGCCAGCAGCTACCGTAGGGGGGAAGGAGAGACCCAGTACTTC	CASSYRRGEGETQYF
-	TRBV29-1	many	TRBJ2-7	TGCAGCGTTACGGGCCCGGGACACTTAAACGAGCAGTACTTC	CSVTGPGHLNEQYF
TRBD2	TRBV5-1	-	TRBJ2-7	TGCGCCAGCAGCTCCGGACTAGCTAGCGAGCAGTACTTC	CASSSGLASEQYF
-	TRBV7-2	many	TRBJ2-7	TGTGCCAGCAGCTCCCCAGTATCCTACGAGCAGTACTTC	CASSSPVSYEQYF
TRBD1	TRBV18	few	TRBJ1-6	TGTGCCAGCTCACAGCAACAGGGGATAAATAATTCACCCCTCCACTTT	CASSQQQGINNSPLHF
TRBD1	TRBV7-8	few	TRBJ1-2	TGTGCCAGCAGCTTAGGGAGGGACAGGGGGAGAAACTATGGCTACACCTTC	CASSLGRDRGRNYGYTF
TRBD2	TRBV14	-	TRBJ2-7	TGTGCCAGCAGCCAAGACCAATTAGGACTAGCGGACCACGAGCAGTACTTC	CASSQDQLGLADHEQYF
-	TRBV5-1	many	TRBJ1-1	TGCGCCAGCAGCTTGCGACCGAACACTGAAGCTTTCTTT	CASSLRPNTEAFF
-	TRBV28	-	TRBJ1-2	TGTGCCAGCAGTGCTTTTGACAGTCTTGTCGGTGGCTACACCTTC	CASSAFDSLVGGYTF
TRBD2	TRBV11-2	few	TRBJ2-7	TGTGCCAGCAGCTTAGATCACGGCGGGGGGGTATACGAGCAGTACTTC	CASSLDHGGGVYEQYF
-	TRBV5-6	few	TRBJ2-3	TGTGCCAGCAGCATTAGAACAGATACGCAGTATTTT	CASSIRTDTQYF
-	TRBV5-1	few	TRBJ1-2	TGCGCCAGCACTATCGCTGGGAAGGGCACCTATGGCTACACCTTC	CASTIAGKGTYGYTF
TRBD2	TRBV29-1	-	TRBJ2-3	TGCAGCGCTCTAGGACTAGAAGACCGAAGCACAGATACGCAGTATTTT	CSALGLEDRSTDTQYF
-	TRBV7-9	few	TRBJ2-7	TGTGCCAGCACCAGAACAAATTACGAGCAGTACTTC	CASTRTNYEQYF
-	TRBV12-3/TRBV12-4	many	TRBJ2-3	TGTGCCAGCAGCCAAGGCCTGTCCGACAGCACAGATACGCAGTATTTT	CASSQGLSDSTDTQYF
-	TRBV6-1	-	TRBJ1-5	TGTGCCAGCAGTGAAATATTAGTGGGTCAGCCCCAGCATTTT	CASSEILVGQPQHF
-	TRBV7-2	-	TRBJ2-3	TGTGCCAGCAGCTTAAAGGGGGGCAAGCCCACAGATACGCAGTATTTT	CASSLKGGKPTDTQYF
TRBD2	TRBV5-1	-	TRBJ2-1	TGCGCCAGCAGCCGGTGGGCCAGCACCAGATCGGCGGGAGGGGCCGAGCAGTTCTTC	CASSRWASTRSAGGAEQFF
-	TRBV18	-	TRBJ2-7	TGTGCCAGCTCACCCGAGGGTTTGCCCCCCTACGAGCAGTACTTC	CASSPEGLPPYEQYF
-	TRBV11-2	-	TRBJ2-3	TGTGCCAGCAGCTTAGATCTAGCCAGCGGCACAGATACGCAGTATTTT	CASSLDLASGTDTQYF
TRBD2	TRBV29-1	few	TRBJ2-5	TGCAGCGTGCGGACTAGCGGGACCGCGGAAGAGACCCAGTACTTC	CSVRTSGTAEETQYF
-	TRBV9	-	TRBJ2-5	TGTGCCAGCAGCGTAGCGGCAGGGGAATGGGCGACCCAGTACTTC	CASSVAAGEWATQYF
-	TRBV24-1	few	TRBJ2-6	TGTGCCACCAGTGATAAATACGAATTCTCTGGGGCCAACGTCCTGACTTTC	CATSDKYEFSGANVLTF
TRBD2	TRBV7-3	-	TRBJ2-3	TGTGCCGGCAGCCCATTCCGGGGGGACACAGATACGCAGTATTTT	CAGSPFRGDTDTQYF
TRBD1	TRBV27	-	TRBJ1-1	TGTGCCAGCAGCGTACTCAGGGGGTCTGAAGCTTTCTTT	CASSVLRGSEAFF
-	TRBV11-2	once	TRBJ2-5	TGTGCCAGCAGAACATGGGGGGGCGCGAAAGAGACCCAGTACTTC	CASRTWGGAKETQYF
TRBD1	TRBV12-3/TRBV12-4	few	TRBJ2-7	TGTGCCAGCAGTTTAGTCGGACAGGGTGGGCCCTACGAGCAGTACTTC	CASSLVGQGGPYEQYF
TRBD1	TRBV2	-	TRBJ2-6	TGTGCCAGCAGGGGGACAGGGAACTCTGGGGCCAACGTCCTGACTTTC	CASRGTGNSGANVLTF
-	TRBV18	-	TRBJ2-1	TGTGCCAGCTCAGAAGGTATCGGGACACTGAACAATGAGCAGTTCTTC	CASSEGIGTLNNEQFF
-	TRBV19	-	TRBJ2-4	TGTGCCAGTAGTATCGCAGCCGGAGGGGCCAAAAACATTCAGTACTTC	CASSIAAGGAKNIQYF
-	TRBV18	-	TRBJ1-6	TGTGCCAGCTCACCCTTCGCGGAGGGCAATTCACCCCTCCACTTT	CASSPFAEGNSPLHF
TRBD1	TRBV12-3/TRBV12-4	many	TRBJ2-5	TGTGCCAGCACCGCCGGGACAGGGAGGGAGACCCAGTACTTC	CASTAGTGRETQYF
-	TRBV28	once	TRBJ2-2	TGTGCCAGCAGTCCACTCGGGGGCCGGTCGATCGGGGAGCTGTTTTTT	CASSPLGGRSIGELFF
-	TRBV29-1	-	TRBJ1-2	TGCAGCGTTGAGTGGGGATTCTATGGCTACACCTTC	CSVEWGFYGYTF
-	TRBV2	-	TRBJ2-7	TGTGCCAGCAGTCGGGCTGCCAAACCCTACGAGCAGTACTTC	CASSRAAKPYEQYF
TRBD1	TRBV20-1	few	TRBJ2-5	TGCAGTGCGGAACAGGGGGCCTTACAAGAGACCCAGTACTTC	CSAEQGALQETQYF
TRBD2	TRBV20-1	many	TRBJ2-1	TGCAGTGCTAGAGATAGCGGGAGCTCCTACAATGAGCAGTTCTTC	CSARDSGSSYNEQFF
-	TRBV12-5	few	TRBJ2-2	TGTGCTAGTGGTCAAGGGCAACGGGGAGCCGGGGAGCTGTTTTTT	CASGQGQRGAGELFF
-	TRBV12-3/TRBV12-4	many	TRBJ1-2	TGTGCCAGCAGTTTATCAGGATCGGGGGACTATGGCTACACCTTC	CASSLSGSGDYGYTF
-	TRBV30	-	TRBJ2-7	TGTGCCTGGAGTGGCACCTCCTACGAGCAGTACTTC	CAWSGTSYEQYF
TRBD1	TRBV7-2	few	TRBJ1-6	TGTGCCAGCAGACGACAGGGGATAAGTAATTCACCCCTCCACTTT	CASRRQGISNSPLHF
TRBD2	TRBV6-2/TRBV6-3	-	TRBJ2-3	TGTGCCAGCAGTTACTACCCCCGGGGGGGTACGCAGTATTTT	CASSYYPRGGTQYF
TRBD2	TRBV14	-	TRBJ2-1	TGTGCCAGCAGCCTCCTCCGACTAGCGGGGAATGAGCAGTTCTTC	CASSLLRLAGNEQFF
TRBD1	TRBV29-1	few	TRBJ2-2	TGCAGCGTTGCCTCTGGGACAGGCGCGCGAGGCGGCGGGGAGCTGTTTTTT	CSVASGTGARGGGELFF
-	TRBV12-3/TRBV12-4	-	TRBJ2-6	TGTGCCAGCAGTCGAAATCAGGGTAGCGGGGCCAACGTCCTGACTTTC	CASSRNQGSGANVLTF
-	TRBV10-3	-	TRBJ2-7	TGTGCCATCAGTGACAGAGCCTACGAGCAGTACTTC	CAISDRAYEQYF
TRBD1	TRBV11-2	-	TRBJ2-7	TGTGCCAGCAGCTACCGGGACAGGGCCCCCGAGCAGTACTTC	CASSYRDRAPEQYF
TRBD1	TRBV19	few	TRBJ1-1	TGTGCCAGCCAGACAGGGGGGTTTACCTCTGAAGCTTTCTTT	CASQTGGFTSEAFF
TRBD1	TRBV7-9	-	TRBJ2-3	TGTGCCAGCAGCCGACAGGGGGCTGGGGCAGATACGCAGTATTTT	CASSRQGAGADTQYF
TRBD2	TRBV28	few	TRBJ2-1	TGTGCCAGCAGGACTAGCGGGAGTGGCCCCAATGAGCAGTTCTTC	CASRTSGSGPNEQFF
TRBD2	TRBV20-1	few	TRBJ2-3	TGCAGTGCTAGAGTGACTAGCGGGGCAGCGGCGCAGTATTTT	CSARVTSGAAAQYF